What follows describes a single T cell receptor (beta chain). Its target is not known. The sample comes from a study of early T cells in non-severe SARS-CoV-2 infection. About the study: Chains from this unsorted whole-blood bulk RNA could not be paired.

Separate cDNA molecules each had unique molecular identifiers attached to them. TCRdb ran MiXCR on the 5' RACE reads and lists one entry per CDR3 protein. The sample consists of tens of thousands of distinct CDR3 sequences, over 9.5% of them appearing once. Unmatched junction bases numbered 4, after V lost 0 bases and J lost 5 bases. The CDR3 length is 15 residues. Per germline, CDR1 LGHDT and CDR2 YNNKEL (reference sequence). Study conclusions and caveats: VDJdb matching, biased toward anti-spike CD8 responses, missed private and CD4 specificities.

V usage is TRBV3-1 and J usage is TRBJ2-3; 8 bases match TRBD2. The sample here was whole blood, taken at baseline. This receptor was identified in an adult who was a healthcare worker with PCR-confirmed SARS-CoV-2 infection or an uninfected control (not recorded which). The CDR3 protein is CASSQEGLAGDTQYF. The CDR3 region has the DNA TGTGCCAGCAGCCAAGAAGGGCTAGCGGGAGATACGCAGTATTTT.